This T cell receptor (beta chain) was profiled in a study of T cell responses to AZD1222 COVID-19 vaccine. Comment on this clone: What it recognizes is unknown.

The data were produced by immunoSEQ multiplex PCR, yet TCRdb's version contains in-frame clones alone and is incomplete. The table lists about 120,000 clones, around 85% of them singletons. Overall study findings and caveats: The CD4 TCRs associated with vaccination extended across spike and predominated at 160-218 and 743-854.

This CDR3 region has 15 residues. V was cut by 4 bases and J by 8 bases, with 20 bases left in between. Germline V lookup: CDR1 KGHSH, CDR2 LQKENI. The V gene is TRBV18, the J gene TRBJ1-2; D is possibly TRBD1 (5 bases). This specimen was peripheral blood, taken on day 0 of AZD1222 vaccination. This sequence originates from an adult in good health. The CDR3 region has the DNA TGTGCCAGCTCACGAGAAAAGGGGCCCTCGCAGGGCTACACCTTC. Its translation is CASSREKGPSQGYTF.